The sequence of this T cell receptor (beta chain) was determined in a study of Graves' ophthalmopathy and Graves' hyperthyroidism. As the template, RNA transcripts were used to amplify TCR beta CDR3 regions. Second-round multiplex PCR came after a first-round RT-PCR that employed HTBI primers. One entry per CDR3 protein results from TCRdb running MiXCR on the multiplex PCR reads. The sample carries over 200,000 distinct CDR3 sequences, around 28% recorded once. The authors isolated PBMCs from 8.5 to 10 ml of fresh peripheral blood. This clonotype was counted at least ten times. The J segment lost 8 bases and the V segment lost 0 bases, leaving 10 bases of the junction unmatched. The germline CDR1 and CDR2 sequences are SEHNR and FQNEAQ (reference sequence). The CDR3 length is 15 residues.

The specimen sequenced was peripheral blood. The V call is TRBV7-9, the J call TRBJ2-7; 7 positions match TRBD1. This sequence was found in a man aged 50-60 years with Graves' ophthalmopathy. As DNA, the CDR3 is TGTGCCAGCAGCTTAGCCGGGACAGATACTGTACAGCAGTACTTC. It codes for CASSLAGTDTVQQYF.